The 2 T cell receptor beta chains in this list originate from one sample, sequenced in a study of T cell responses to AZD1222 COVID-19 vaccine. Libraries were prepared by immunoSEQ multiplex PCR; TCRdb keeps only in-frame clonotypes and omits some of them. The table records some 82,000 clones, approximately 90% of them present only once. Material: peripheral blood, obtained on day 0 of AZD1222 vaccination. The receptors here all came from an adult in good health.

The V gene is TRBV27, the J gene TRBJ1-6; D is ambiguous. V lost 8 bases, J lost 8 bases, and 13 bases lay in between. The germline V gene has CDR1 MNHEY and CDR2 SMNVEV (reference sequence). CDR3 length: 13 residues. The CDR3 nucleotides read TGTGCCAGCTCCTCCCGCGTTGATTCACCCCTCCACTTT. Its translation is CASSSRVDSPLHF.

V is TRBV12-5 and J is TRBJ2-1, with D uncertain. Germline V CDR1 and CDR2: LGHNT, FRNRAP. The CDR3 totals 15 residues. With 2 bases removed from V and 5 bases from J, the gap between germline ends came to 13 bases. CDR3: CASGLISRIDNEQFF. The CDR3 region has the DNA TGTGCTAGTGGTTTGATATCCAGAATAGACAATGAGCAGTTCTTC.